These T cell receptor beta chains were read from a single sample in a study of blood T cell repertoires in COVID-19. Data came from immunoSEQ multiplex PCR; TCRdb stores just in-frame clones and leaves some out. Here the sample spans around 250,000 clones, around 86% being singletons. The sample comprised peripheral blood. Source of these receptors: a woman aged 35 to 49 who had recovered from COVID-19. Each CDR3 is given with its conserved first and last residue.

v_call: TRBV28; j_call: TRBJ2-7; cdr3_aa: CASSLYGGAREQYF
v_call: TRBV11-2; j_call: TRBJ1-2; cdr3_aa: CASENTRRGAGGYTF
v_call: TRBV28; j_call: TRBJ2-5; cdr3_aa: CASSPTSVQETQYF
v_call: TRBV19; j_call: TRBJ2-5; cdr3_aa: CASSIVGGETQYF
v_call: TRBV5-6; j_call: TRBJ1-4; cdr3_aa: CASSTGQFNEKLFF
v_call: TRBV6-1; j_call: TRBJ1-2; cdr3_aa: CASSEAGVLTNYGYTF
v_call: TRBV19; j_call: TRBJ1-1; cdr3_aa: CASIPGDRVDTEAFF
v_call: TRBV11-3; j_call: TRBJ2-7; cdr3_aa: CASSLVGTRGYEQYF
v_call: TRBV7-7; j_call: TRBJ2-5; cdr3_aa: CASSLGPGGEGETQYF
v_call: TRBV7-8; j_call: TRBJ2-3; cdr3_aa: CASSFGSSDTQYF
v_call: TRBV30; j_call: TRBJ2-3; cdr3_aa: CAWIRTSGSTDTQYF
v_call: TRBV24-1; j_call: TRBJ2-1; cdr3_aa: CATSDFGQIDTNEQFF
v_call: TRBV28; j_call: TRBJ2-6; cdr3_aa: CASSLWSNSGANVLTF
v_call: TRBV29-1; j_call: TRBJ2-7; cdr3_aa: CSVASGSVGNEQYF
v_call: TRBV27; j_call: TRBJ1-5; cdr3_aa: CASALGGFQPQHF
v_call: TRBV18; j_call: TRBJ1-4; cdr3_aa: CASSPPYSPGEKLFF
v_call: TRBV19; j_call: TRBJ2-2; cdr3_aa: CASSIVGIAGGSGELFF
v_call: TRBV18; j_call: TRBJ2-2; cdr3_aa: CASSPPGREPTGELFF
v_call: TRBV4-2; j_call: TRBJ2-3; cdr3_aa: CASSQDGVGTQYF
v_call: TRBV7-2; j_call: TRBJ2-2; cdr3_aa: CASSLDSSGMAGELFF
v_call: TRBV11-2; j_call: TRBJ2-3; cdr3_aa: CASSLGAGGATQYF
v_call: TRBV12-3/TRBV12-4; j_call: TRBJ2-3; cdr3_aa: CASSLNQRDTQYF
v_call: TRBV12-3/TRBV12-4; j_call: TRBJ1-1; cdr3_aa: CASSFNTITEAFF
v_call: TRBV28; j_call: TRBJ2-7; cdr3_aa: CASRRLAGGPHEQYF
v_call: TRBV27; j_call: TRBJ2-7; cdr3_aa: CASRPLVSQTYEQYF
v_call: TRBV7-2; j_call: TRBJ2-2; cdr3_aa: CASSSGTSGTWSTGELFF